These T cell receptor beta chains were read from a single sample in a study of cytomegalovirus exposure and HLA in healthy donors. Clones were sequenced by immunoSEQ multiplex PCR, and TCRdb holds only the in-frame ones, with some missing. The sample consists of about 130,000 clones, around 80% of them appearing once. The sequenced sample consisted of PBMCs. The receptors shown here come from a man aged 35 to 55 in good health and CMV-seropositive. CDR3s include the opening cysteine and the closing phenylalanine or tryptophan. Fields, in order: D gene, V gene, CDR3 length, J gene, clone size, CDR3 protein, CDR3 DNA. D genes are given only for firm matches. Clone size, where shown, is once, few, many, or a class for clones that have expanded.

-	TRBV6-5	14	TRBJ1-2	-	CASSYGLQTYGYTF	TGTGCCAGCAGTTACGGCCTCCAGACTTATGGCTACACCTTC
TRBD2	TRBV6-5	15	TRBJ2-2	-	CASKAGGPNTGELFF	TGTGCCAGCAAGGCGGGAGGGCCGAACACCGGGGAGCTGTTTTTT
TRBD1	TRBV28	12	TRBJ2-1	-	CASSFPGTGSLF	TGTGCCAGCAGTTTCCCCGGGACAGGGTCCCTCTTC
-	TRBV7-7	14	TRBJ2-1	once	CASSQDYSVNEQFF	TGTGCCAGCAGCCAGGACTATTCGGTCAATGAGCAGTTCTTC
TRBD1	TRBV5-1	16	TRBJ2-4	-	CASSRGQGEAKNIQYF	TGCGCCAGCAGCCGCGGACAGGGGGAAGCCAAAAACATTCAGTACTTC
-	TRBV6-6	16	TRBJ2-7	few	CASSYSKQTYSYEQYF	TGTGCCAGCAGTTACTCGAAACAGACCTACTCCTACGAGCAGTACTTC
TRBD2	TRBV2	19	TRBJ2-7	-	CASLSRVQGSGRSSYEQYF	TGTGCCAGCCTCAGCAGAGTCCAAGGTAGCGGGAGGAGCTCCTACGAGCAGTACTTC
-	TRBV28	12	TRBJ1-5	-	CASSFSGQPQHF	TGTGCCAGCAGTTTCTCGGGTCAGCCCCAGCATTTT
-	TRBV27	16	TRBJ1-1	once	CASSFHGRGQNTEAFF	TGTGCCAGCAGCTTTCACGGGAGGGGACAGAACACTGAAGCTTTCTTT
-	TRBV11-2	14	TRBJ2-1	once	CASSADYYYNEQFF	TGTGCCAGCAGCGCCGACTATTACTACAATGAGCAGTTCTTC
-	TRBV10-3	15	TRBJ2-1	-	CAISESWTENNEQFF	TGTGCCATCAGTGAGTCGTGGACAGAAAACAATGAGCAGTTCTTC
TRBD1	TRBV19	13	TRBJ2-7	-	CASSRTGDYEQYF	TGTGCCAGTAGCAGAACAGGGGACTACGAGCAGTACTTC
TRBD1	TRBV5-1	14	TRBJ1-2	-	CASSPPTGSYGYTF	TGCGCCAGCAGCCCGCCGACAGGGAGCTATGGCTACACCTTC
TRBD1	TRBV27	16	TRBJ2-6	-	CASSFLRGSGANVLTF	TGTGCCAGCAGTTTTCTCAGGGGGTCTGGGGCCAACGTCCTGACTTTC
-	TRBV18	13	TRBJ1-1	-	CASSLEEGTEAFF	TGTGCCAGCTCACTCGAGGAGGGAACTGAAGCTTTCTTT
TRBD1	TRBV7-3	14	TRBJ1-1	few	CASSLDRVNTEAFF	TGTGCCAGCAGCCTGGACAGGGTGAACACTGAAGCTTTCTTT
-	TRBV28	15	TRBJ2-4	-	CASSFDETRRNIQYF	TGTGCCAGCAGTTTTGATGAGACGAGGAGGAACATTCAGTACTTC
-	TRBV7-2	15	TRBJ2-6	few	CASSLQISGANVLTF	TGTGCCAGCAGCTTACAAATCTCTGGGGCCAACGTCCTGACTTTC
TRBD1	TRBV27	11	TRBJ2-7	-	CASGTGGEQYF	TGTGCCAGCGGAACAGGGGGCGAGCAGTACTTC
-	TRBV25-1	14	TRBJ2-2	-	CASSARTNTGELFF	TGTGCCAGCAGTGCTAGGACGAACACCGGGGAGCTGTTTTTT
-	TRBV4-1	16	TRBJ1-5	-	CASSQEDGQPYQPQHF	TGCGCCAGCAGCCAAGAGGACGGACAGCCCTATCAGCCCCAGCATTTT
-	TRBV18	16	TRBJ1-4	-	CASSPPAGTSSGKLFF	TGTGCCAGCTCACCACCGGCAGGTACAAGCAGTGGAAAACTGTTTTTT
-	TRBV10-1	15	TRBJ1-1	-	CASSEKQYRGTEAFF	TGCGCCAGCAGTGAGAAACAATATCGGGGCACTGAAGCTTTCTTT
-	TRBV6-1	13	TRBJ1-4	-	CASRWDNYEKLFF	TGTGCCAGCCGCTGGGACAATTACGAAAAACTGTTTTTT
TRBD1	TRBV11-2	15	TRBJ1-5	once	CASSLGSGGNQPQHF	TGTGCCAGCAGCTTAGGGTCAGGGGGGAATCAGCCCCAGCATTTT
TRBD2	TRBV6-5	14	TRBJ2-7	-	CASSYLGGGNEQYF	TGTGCCAGCAGTTACTTGGGGGGGGGAAACGAGCAGTACTTC
TRBD1	TRBV5-1	14	TRBJ1-1	-	CASSWDRPVTEAFF	TGCGCCAGCAGCTGGGACAGGCCGGTCACTGAAGCTTTCTTT
TRBD1	TRBV7-9	16	TRBJ2-2	-	CASSHTPGQGSGELFF	TGTGCCAGCAGCCACACACCGGGACAGGGCTCCGGGGAGCTGTTTTTT
-	TRBV6-5	15	TRBJ2-7	-	CASSPYEGTPYEQYF	TGTGCCAGCAGCCCATACGAAGGGACTCCATACGAGCAGTACTTC
-	TRBV27	13	TRBJ2-7	-	CASRTHFSYEQYF	TGTGCCAGCAGGACTCATTTCTCCTACGAGCAGTACTTC
-	TRBV7-6	15	TRBJ2-7	-	CASIPLAGLSYEQYF	TGTGCCAGCATCCCACTCGCGGGATTGTCCTACGAGCAGTACTTC
TRBD1	TRBV19	14	TRBJ1-5	-	CASSESGGGQPQHF	TGTGCCAGTAGTGAGTCAGGGGGCGGTCAGCCCCAGCATTTT
-	TRBV29-1	16	TRBJ2-1	-	CSVEAPRTVSYNEQFF	TGCAGCGTTGAAGCGCCACGGACTGTCTCCTACAATGAGCAGTTCTTC
-	TRBV18	15	TRBJ1-4	once	CASSPGSTTNEKLFF	TGTGCCAGCTCACCAGGGAGCACAACTAATGAAAAACTGTTTTTT
-	TRBV30	13	TRBJ2-1	-	CAWSSGVYNEQFF	TGTGCCTGGAGTTCGGGAGTCTACAATGAGCAGTTCTTC
TRBD2	TRBV27	16	TRBJ2-7	-	CASSVRLAGSSYEQYF	TGTGCCAGCAGTGTTCGCTTAGCGGGGAGCTCCTACGAGCAGTACTTC
-	TRBV2	13	TRBJ1-1	-	CASARRWDTEAFF	TGTGCCAGCGCCCGGAGGTGGGACACTGAAGCTTTCTTT
TRBD1	TRBV6-5	14	TRBJ1-2	-	CASSYLDRVYGYTF	TGTGCCAGCAGTTACCTGGACAGGGTCTATGGCTACACCTTC
-	TRBV21-1	14	TRBJ1-2	-	CASRPRGGIYGYTF	TGTGCCAGCAGACCAAGGGGGGGTATCTATGGCTACACCTTC
-	TRBV21-1	24	TRBJ2-1	-	CASRNNTKYGTRSGQGGSYNEQFF	TGTGCCAGCAGAAACAACACAAAGTATGGTACTCGATCGGGACAGGGGGGCTCCTACAATGAGCAGTTCTTC
TRBD1	TRBV5-6	13	TRBJ2-7	-	CASDNRGSYEQYF	TGTGCCAGCGATAACAGGGGCTCCTACGAGCAGTACTTC
TRBD1	TRBV28	15	TRBJ1-1	-	CASSSQNSGQGEAFF	TGTGCCAGCAGTTCTCAAAATTCGGGACAGGGCGAAGCTTTCTTT
TRBD2	TRBV11-3	16	TRBJ2-7	once	CASSLGSGRGGDEQYF	TGTGCCAGCAGCTTAGGGAGCGGGAGAGGAGGGGACGAGCAGTACTTC
-	TRBV10-3	14	TRBJ2-4	few	CAISELLTKNIQYF	TGTGCCATCAGTGAACTGCTAACCAAAAACATTCAGTACTTC
TRBD1	TRBV5-4	16	TRBJ2-1	-	CASSLDGTAFYNEQFF	TGTGCCAGCAGCTTAGATGGGACAGCCTTCTACAATGAGCAGTTCTTC